This T cell receptor beta chain was profiled in a study of identical twins. Each cDNA held unique molecular identifiers, and template switching gave it a universal primer site. TCRdb itself ran the 5' RACE reads through MiXCR, one entry per CDR3 protein. The sample yields approximately 550,000 distinct CDR3 sequences, about a fifth seen once. Germline V lookup: CDR1 SGHRS, CDR2 YFSETQ. Trimming took 4 bases from V and 7 from J; bases not matched to a gene: 10. The CDR3 length is 15 residues. This same sample was also taken into another study, of yellow fever vaccine responses in identical twins.

This TCR came from a woman between 18 and 30 years old in good health. The rearrangement joins TRBV5-1 to TRBJ2-1, with 8 bases lining up with TRBD1. The sample taken for sequencing was CD4+ T cells sorted from blood. CDR3 nucleotide sequence: TGCGCCAGCAGCCCGGCAGGGGGCGCGCGAAATGAGCAGTTCTTC. Its protein is CASSPAGGARNEQFF.